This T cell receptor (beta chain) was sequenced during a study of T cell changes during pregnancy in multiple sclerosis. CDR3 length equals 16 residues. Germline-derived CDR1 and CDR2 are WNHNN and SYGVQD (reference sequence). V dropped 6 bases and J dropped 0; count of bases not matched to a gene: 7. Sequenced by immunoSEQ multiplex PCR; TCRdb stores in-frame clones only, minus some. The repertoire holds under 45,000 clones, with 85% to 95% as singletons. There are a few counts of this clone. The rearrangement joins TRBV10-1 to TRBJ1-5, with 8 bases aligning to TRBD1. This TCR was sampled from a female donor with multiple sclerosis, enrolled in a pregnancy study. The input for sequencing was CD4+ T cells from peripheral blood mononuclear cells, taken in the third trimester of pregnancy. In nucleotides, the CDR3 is TGCGCCAGCAGCGGGACAGGCGATACTAGCAATCAGCCCCAGCATTTT. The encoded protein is CASSGTGDTSNQPQHF.